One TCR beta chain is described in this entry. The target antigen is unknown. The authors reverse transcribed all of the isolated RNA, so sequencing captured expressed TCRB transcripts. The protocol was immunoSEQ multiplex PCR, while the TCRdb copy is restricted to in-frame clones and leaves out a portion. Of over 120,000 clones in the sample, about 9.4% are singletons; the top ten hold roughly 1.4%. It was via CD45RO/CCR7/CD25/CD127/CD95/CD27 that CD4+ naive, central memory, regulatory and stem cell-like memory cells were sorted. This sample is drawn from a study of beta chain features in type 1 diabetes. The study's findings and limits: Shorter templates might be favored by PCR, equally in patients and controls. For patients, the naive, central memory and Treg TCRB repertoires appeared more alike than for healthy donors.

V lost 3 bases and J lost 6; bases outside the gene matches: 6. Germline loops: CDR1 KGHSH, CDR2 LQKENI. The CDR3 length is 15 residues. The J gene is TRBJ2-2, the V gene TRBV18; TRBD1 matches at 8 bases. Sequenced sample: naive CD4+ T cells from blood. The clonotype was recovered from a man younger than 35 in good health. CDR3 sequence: CASSPGQGGPGELFF. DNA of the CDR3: TGTGCCAGCTCACCTGGACAGGGAGGACCCGGGGAGCTGTTTTTT.